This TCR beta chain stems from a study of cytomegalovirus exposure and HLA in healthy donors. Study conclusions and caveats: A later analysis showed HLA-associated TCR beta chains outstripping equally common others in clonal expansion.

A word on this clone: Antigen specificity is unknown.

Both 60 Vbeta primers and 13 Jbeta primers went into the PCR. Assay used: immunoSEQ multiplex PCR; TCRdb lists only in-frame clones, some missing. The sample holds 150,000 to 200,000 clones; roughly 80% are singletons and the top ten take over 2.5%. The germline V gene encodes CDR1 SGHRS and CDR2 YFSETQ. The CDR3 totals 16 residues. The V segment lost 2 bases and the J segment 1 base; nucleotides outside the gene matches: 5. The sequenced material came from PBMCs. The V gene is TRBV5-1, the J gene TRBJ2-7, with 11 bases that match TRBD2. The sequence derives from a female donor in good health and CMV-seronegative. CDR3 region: CASSFRTSGPSYEQYF. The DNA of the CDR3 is TGCGCCAGCAGCTTTCGGACTAGCGGGCCTTCCTACGAGCAGTACTTC. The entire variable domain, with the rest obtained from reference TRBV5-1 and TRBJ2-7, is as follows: KAGVTQTPRYLIKTRGQQVTLSCSPISGHRSVSWYQQTPGQGLQFLFEYFSETQRNKGNFPGRFSGRQFSNSRSEMNVSTLELGDSALYLCASSFRTSGPSYEQYFGPGTRLTVT.